This entry describes one T cell receptor beta chain. Its antigen is as yet unknown. Both 60 Vbeta primers and 13 Jbeta primers went into the PCR. TCRdb's copy holds only in-frame clones and misses some; the assay was immunoSEQ multiplex PCR. The specimen's table records roughly 140,000 clones. These data belong to a study of cytomegalovirus exposure and HLA in healthy donors. Overall study results and limits: Fewer N-insertions (relative to the roughly 700-donor mean) were reportedly seen in an Asian-associated ancestry cluster in a later analysis.

Sample: PBMCs. The sequence came from a male donor in good health and CMV-seronegative.

CDR3 in amino acids: CASSQAGQAGRYNEQFF. In DNA, the CDR3 is TGTGCCAGCAGCCAAGCGGGGCAAGCGGGGAGGTACAATGAGCAGTTCTTC. The chain carries TRBV4-2 and TRBJ2-1, with 7 bases matching TRBD2. Germline V gives CDR1 LGHNA, CDR2 YNFKEQ. The CDR3 is made up of 17 amino acids. After removal of 1 base from V and 4 bases from J, the junction contained 10 bases not matched to a gene.